The present TCR beta chain was sequenced within a study of cytomegalovirus exposure and HLA in healthy donors. Study-level results: Later on, a genetic analysis was performed. It linked a missense variant in DCLRE1C with V- and J-gene trimming of TCR beta. Sequencing had likely introduced a cluster of highly shared sequence variants as an artifact. Among immune exposure information, only CMV serostatus was available.

A word on this clone: Its antigen is currently unknown.

This CDR3 has 14 amino acids. The V gene's germline CDR1 is LNHNV and CDR2 YYDKDF (reference sequence). V was pared by 6 bases and J by 8 bases, with 4 bases of the junction left unmatched. The PCR employed 60 Vbeta primers together with 13 Jbeta primers. Data came from immunoSEQ multiplex PCR; TCRdb stores just in-frame clones and leaves some out. The table has under 150,000 clones, about 80% seen once. Sequencing was done on a sample of PBMCs. The sequence was collected from a human donor in good health. The chain joins TRBV15 to TRBJ1-4; 12 nucleotides line up with TRBD1. Here the CDR3 reads CATSGDRGREKLFF. As DNA, the CDR3 is TGTGCCACCAGTGGGGACAGGGGGCGCGAAAAACTGTTTTTT. Full variable domain (remainder filled in from reference TRBV15 and TRBJ1-4): DAMVIQNPRYQVTQFGKPVTLSCSQTLNHNVMYWYQQKSSQAPKLLFHYYDKDFNNEADTPDNFQSRRPNTSFCFLDIRSPGLGDTAMYLCATSGDRGREKLFFGSGTQLSVL.